A single sample is the source of the 22 T cell receptor beta chains below, sequenced in a study of glioma-infiltrating T cells after dendritic cell vaccination. Clones were sequenced by immunoSEQ multiplex PCR, and TCRdb holds only the in-frame ones, with some missing. The sample yields 85,000 to 110,000 clones, 75% to 85% seen once. The sequencing used blood, collected before dendritic cell vaccination. These TCRs come from a human donor with glioblastoma.

The V call is TRBV19, the J call TRBJ2-3; D possibly corresponds to TRBD2 (5 bases). There are 16 residues in the CDR3. V shed 6 bases and J shed 5 bases, with 21 bases lying between them. Germline V gene data show CDR1 as LNHDA and CDR2 as SQIVND (reference sequence). The CDR3 nucleotides read TGTGCCAGTAGCCCATTTCGGGATGATGGAAAAGATACGCAGTATTTT. Translation gives CASSPFRDDGKDTQYF.

The V call is TRBV29-1, the J call TRBJ1-2; no firm D call. This CDR3 has 14 residues. Per germline, CDR1 SQVTM and CDR2 ANQGSEA. Trimming took off 2 bases at V and 7 bases at J, with 17 bases between the two ends. CDR3 loop: CSVEPTGGWVGYTF. The CDR3 nucleotides are TGCAGCGTTGAACCTACGGGAGGATGGGTTGGCTACACCTTC.

The chain uses TRBV2 and TRBJ1-4; D is unclear. Per germline, CDR1 SNHLY and CDR2 FYNNEI. The CDR3 is 16 residues long. Trimming removed 5 bases at V and 2 bases at J, with 15 bases between. CDR3 amino acids: CASSPKGLATNEKLFF. DNA of the CDR3: TGTGCCAGCAGTCCAAAGGGTCTAGCGACTAATGAAAAACTGTTTTTT.

The rearrangement links TRBV25-1 to TRBJ1-4; TRBD1 is a possible D gene (6 bases). CDR1 is MGHDK, CDR2 SYGVNS, per germline. The CDR3 consists of 13 residues. V was cut by 8 bases and J by 3 bases, with 10 bases left in between. CDR3 nucleotide sequence: TGTGCCAGCCAACAGGGATCTAATGAAAAACTGTTTTTT. It translates to CASQQGSNEKLFF. The full variable domain, rest sourced from reference TRBV25-1 and TRBJ1-4, is EADIYQTPRYLVIGTGKKITLECSQTMGHDKMYWYQQDPGMELHLIHYSYGVNSTEKGDLSSESTVSRIRTEHFPLTLESARPSHTSQYLCASQQGSNEKLFFGSGTQLSVL.

For this clone: One end of the junction is discordant with germline, which a read error may explain. The V and J genes are TRBV4-2 and TRBJ1-5; D possibly corresponds to TRBD1 (5 bases). From germline, CDR1 is LGHNA and CDR2 YNFKEQ. The CDR3 spans 15 residues. CDR3 sequence: CASSQDTGRYQLQHF. The CDR3 DNA is TGTGCCAGCAGCCAAGATACAGGCCGATATCAGCTCCAGCATTTT.

This sequence joins TRBV5-6 and TRBJ2-3, with 7 bases matching TRBD2. J was trimmed by 0 bases and V by 2 bases; bases with no gene match: 3. The CDR3 is 15 residues long. Germline V gene data show CDR1 as SGHDT and CDR2 as YYEEEE. CDR3 residues: CASSLPGGSTDTQYF. In nucleotides, the CDR3 is TGTGCCAGCAGCTTACCCGGGGGGAGCACAGATACGCAGTATTTT.

This chain links TRBV7-6 with TRBJ2-5; D might be TRBD2 (5 bases). Germline-derived CDR1 and CDR2 are SGHVS and FNYEAQ. CDR3 length: 12 residues. V was clipped by 4 bases and J by 8 bases, with 11 bases between them. The CDR3 sequence is CASSSDYSTQYF. In DNA, the CDR3 is TGTGCCAGCAGCTCCGACTACTCTACCCAGTACTTC.

The chain couples TRBV19 to TRBJ2-6; 9 nucleotides line up with TRBD1. V was clipped by 3 bases and J by 2 bases; unmatched bases: 14. Germline CDR1 is LNHDA and CDR2 is SQIVND (reference sequence). The CDR3 spans 20 residues. The CDR3: CASSMWRAGTGMAGANVLTF. CDR3 bases: TGTGCCAGTAGTATGTGGAGGGCCGGGACAGGGATGGCTGGGGCCAACGTCCTGACTTTC.

The chain carries TRBV11-2 and TRBJ2-5, with D possibly being TRBD1 (6 bases). Trimming cost V 1 base and J 3 bases, with 6 bases left between them. Germline CDR1 and CDR2: SGHAT and FQNNGV. This CDR3 is 13 amino acids long. CDR3 sequence: CASSLGTEETQYF. CDR3 bases: TGTGCCAGCAGCTTAGGGACAGAAGAGACCCAGTACTTC.

The chain joins TRBV5-6 to TRBJ2-7, with D perhaps TRBD2 (5 bases). The CDR3 spans 14 residues. The germline V gene encodes CDR1 SGHDT and CDR2 YYEEEE. Trimming pared 3 bases from V and 0 bases from J, leaving 10 bases between. CDR3 amino acids: CASSSYTSSYEQYF. Here the CDR3 DNA reads TGTGCCAGCAGCTCCTATACTAGCTCCTACGAGCAGTACTTC. The variable domain in full, completed from reference TRBV5-6 and TRBJ2-7, reads DAGVTQSPTHLIKTRGQQVTLRCSPKSGHDTVSWYQQALGQGPQFIFQYYEEEERQRGNFPDRFSGHQFPNYSSELNVNALLLGDSALYLCASSSYTSSYEQYFGPGTRLTVT.

The DNA for the CDR3 is TGTGCCAGCAGCAAGCGGGGGTTAAACATTCAGTACTTC. It specifies CASSKRGLNIQYF. The genes are TRBV27 and TRBJ2-4, with 8 bases that match TRBD2. This CDR3 comprises 13 residues. CDR1 and CDR2 (germline): MNHEY, SMNVEV (reference sequence). After removal of 6 bases from V and 6 bases from J, the junction contained 4 bases not matched to a gene.

The chain employs TRBV9 and TRBJ2-5; a weak D match, TRBD1 (5 bases). The CDR3 is 13 residues long. Trimming took off 2 bases at V and 5 bases at J, with 10 bases between the two ends. Germline V gene sequence: CDR1 SGDLS, CDR2 YYNGEE. CDR3: CASSVGAGETQYF. CDR3 in DNA: TGTGCCAGCAGCGTTGGGGCCGGGGAGACCCAGTACTTC.

This chain connects TRBV19 to TRBJ1-1; perhaps TRBD1 as D (5 bases). The CDR3 has 13 residues. V was shortened by 3 bases and J by 2 bases, with 7 bases between the two germline ends. Germline loops: CDR1 LNHDA, CDR2 SQIVND (reference sequence). Here the CDR3 DNA reads TGTGCCAGTAGTATCGGGGGAAACACTGAAGCTTTCTTT. Its protein is CASSIGGNTEAFF.

The chain recombines TRBV19 with TRBJ2-4; D may be TRBD2 (6 bases). CDR1 is LNHDA, CDR2 SQIVND, per germline (reference sequence). The CDR3 runs to 15 residues. V lost 5 bases and J 0 bases, leaving 11 bases between the germline ends. The CDR3 sequence: CASSWRGLAKNIQYF. The CDR3 coding sequence is TGTGCCAGTAGTTGGCGGGGTCTAGCCAAAAACATTCAGTACTTC.

The rearrangement joins TRBV5-4 to TRBJ1-6; D unresolved. Trimming pared 4 bases from V and 8 bases from J, leaving 16 bases between. The CDR3 runs 15 residues. Germline-derived CDR1 and CDR2 are SGHNT and YYREEE (reference sequence). CDR3 nucleotides: TGTGCCAGCAGCGATCGATCCCGGAGTTATTCACCCCTCCACTTT. This translates into CASSDRSRSYSPLHF.

The rearrangement uses TRBV5-1 and TRBJ2-3; 8 nucleotides agree with TRBD2. CDR1 and CDR2 (germline): SGHRS, YFSETQ. J was trimmed by 5 bases and V by 1 base; bases with no gene match: 3. The CDR3 sequence is 14 residues long. CDR3 residues: CASSLRLAGDTQYF. CDR3 bases: TGCGCCAGCAGCTTGCGGCTAGCGGGAGATACGCAGTATTTT.

The rearrangement joins TRBV5-6 to TRBJ2-3; no definite D call. The CDR3 totals 15 residues. Germline CDR1 reads SGHDT; CDR2 reads YYEEEE. Trimming stripped 0 bases from V and 7 bases from J, with 15 bases between. The DNA for the CDR3 is TGTGCCAGCAGCTTGGGACTGACCTTCACGAATACGCAGTATTTT. It is translated as CASSLGLTFTNTQYF.

Only one count was recorded for this clone. The rearrangement uses TRBV19 and TRBJ1-2; 8 nucleotides line up with TRBD1. CDR3 length: 15 amino acids. Per the germline V gene, CDR1 is LNHDA and CDR2 is SQIVND (reference sequence). J lost 8 bases, V lost 5 bases, and 13 bases had no gene match. The CDR3 nucleotides read TGTGCCAGTAGTCCAAGACAGGGGCGCAGGTACGGCTACACCTTC. This sequence encodes CASSPRQGRRYGYTF.

The chain employs TRBV4-3 and TRBJ1-2, with TRBD1 matching over 9 bases. Germline values: CDR1 LGHNA, CDR2 YSLEER. CDR3 length: 15 residues. Losses at the gene ends were 3 bases for V and 7 bases for J; bases not matched to a gene: 9. The CDR3 DNA follows: TGCGCCAGCAGCCACACCACCGGGACAGGGAGTGGCTACACCTTC. It translates to CASSHTTGTGSGYTF.

This chain connects TRBV19 to TRBJ1-2; D ambiguous. Trimming pared 5 bases from V and 1 base from J, leaving 14 bases between. Germline CDR1 is LNHDA and CDR2 is SQIVND (reference sequence). This CDR3 region has 15 residues. This CDR3 is CASSPYGENNYGYTF. The CDR3 DNA reads as TGTGCCAGTAGTCCCTACGGTGAAAATAACTATGGCTACACCTTC. The whole variable domain, filled in from reference TRBV19 and TRBJ1-2, reads DGGITQSPKYLFRKEGQNVTLSCEQNLNHDAMYWYRQDPGQGLRLIYYSQIVNDFQKGDIAEGYSVSREKKESFPLTVTSAQKNPTAFYLCASSPYGENNYGYTFGSGTRLTVV.

As for this clone: Its ends do not fully match the called genes, so a read error is possible. The chain links TRBV7-7 to TRBJ2-7; TRBD2 agrees at 14 bases. Germline V gene lookup returns CDR1 SSHAT and CDR2 FNYEAQ (reference sequence). This CDR3 is 15 amino acids long. CDR3 amino acids: CASSPGTSGGYEQYF. For the CDR3, the DNA is TGTGCTAGCAGCCCCGGGACTAGCGGGGGCTACGAGCAGTACTTC.

CDR3 sequence: CASSLRGNTEAFF. The CDR3 DNA reads as TGTGCCAGCAGCTTACGGGGGAACACTGAAGCTTTCTTT. The chain recombines TRBV5-5 with TRBJ1-1, with D unresolved. Trimming removed 2 bases from V and 1 base from J, with 6 bases in between. The germline gives CDR1 SGHKS, CDR2 YYEKEE (reference sequence). The CDR3 runs 13 residues. Looking up the rest from reference TRBV5-5 and TRBJ1-1 gives the full variable domain: DAGVTQSPTHLIKTRGQQVTLRCSPISGHKSVSWYQQVLGQGPQFIFQYYEKEERGRGNFPDRFSARQFPNYSSELNVNALLLGDSALYLCASSLRGNTEAFFGQGTRLTVV.